The 8 T cell receptor beta chains presented below share a single source sample, sequenced in a study of blood T cell repertoires in COVID-19. The table came from immunoSEQ multiplex PCR; TCRdb's copy has only in-frame clones and leaves some out. The table includes about 160,000 clones, more than 85% detected once. The sequencing sample was made of PBMCs or T cells enriched from blood (not recorded which). Receptors originate from a woman aged 50 to 65 who had recovered from COVID-19.

CDR3 nucleotide sequence: TGTGCCAGCAGCTTATTGACAGGGTTGAATGGCTACACCTTC. Encoded protein: CASSLLTGLNGYTF. The chain recombines TRBV7-9 with TRBJ1-2; 7 bases are a match to TRBD1. Germline CDR1 and CDR2: SEHNR and FQNEAQ (reference sequence). This CDR3 is 14 amino acids long. V was clipped by 2 bases and J by 6 bases; unmatched bases: 6.

The sample holds one count of this clone. This chain joins TRBV29-1 and TRBJ2-3; TRBD1 agrees at 8 bases. The germline gives CDR1 SQVTM, CDR2 ANQGSEA. J gave up 1 base and V 6 bases, and 3 bases lay outside the gene matches. CDR3 length: 13 residues. The chain's CDR3 is CSVPGQGTDTQYF. The DNA for the CDR3 is TGCAGCGTCCCGGGACAGGGCACAGATACGCAGTATTTT.

The chain recombines TRBV19 with TRBJ1-6; unclear D gene. The V end was cut by 3 bases, the J end by 7 bases, with 19 bases between. Germline V lookup: CDR1 LNHDA, CDR2 SQIVND (reference sequence). This CDR3 has 17 amino acids. The CDR3 protein is CASSIRATPGMNSPLHF. CDR3 DNA sequence: TGTGCCAGTAGTATTAGGGCAACACCGGGGATGAATTCACCCCTCCACTTT.

The chain is built from TRBV6-2 or TRBV6-3 and TRBJ1-1, with D unresolved. Deletions cut 2 bases from V and 4 bases from J, with 8 bases between. This CDR3 has 13 residues. Germline lookup yields CDR1 MNHEY and CDR2 SVGEGT. The CDR3 loop reads CASSYPEGTEAFF. In DNA form, the CDR3 reads TGTGCCAGCAGTTACCCCGAGGGCACTGAAGCTTTCTTT.

The chain has TRBV30 and TRBJ1-3; TRBD1 matches at 7 bases. The J segment lost 0 bases and the V segment lost 5 bases, leaving 10 bases of the junction unmatched. Germline values: CDR1 GTSNPN, CDR2 SVGIG (reference sequence). This CDR3 spans 16 amino acids. In DNA, the CDR3 is TGTGCCTGGGCTACAGACAGGGTGAGCTCTGGAAACACCATATATTTT. It yields the protein CAWATDRVSSGNTIYF.

The V gene is TRBV11-3, the J gene TRBJ2-7, with D maybe TRBD2 (7 bases). Deletions cut 3 bases from V and 2 bases from J, with 17 bases between. The germline V gene encodes CDR1 SGHNT and CDR2 YENEEA. The length of the CDR3 is 16 residues. For the CDR3, the DNA is TGTGCCAGCAGCTTGAGGGGGGGGGACACCGCCTACGAGCAGTACTTC. This sequence encodes CASSLRGGDTAYEQYF.

The rearrangement uses TRBV6-5 and TRBJ2-1; 10 bases line up with TRBD1. Germline assignment: CDR1 MNHEY and CDR2 SVGAGI. This CDR3 is built from 14 residues. Trimming removed 10 bases from V and 7 bases from J; junction bases left unmatched: 10. The CDR3 protein is CATYRDRGRNEQFF. The DNA of the CDR3 is TGTGCCACCTACCGGGACAGGGGAAGAAATGAGCAGTTCTTC.

This clone appeared a single time. V and J are TRBV4-2 and TRBJ2-7; 10 bases agree with TRBD2. J lost 1 base, V lost 0 bases, and 3 bases had no gene match. Germline values: CDR1 LGHNA, CDR2 YNFKEQ. The CDR3 has 16 residues. CDR3 nucleotide sequence: TGTGCCAGCAGCCAAGAAGAACTAGCGGGGTCCTACGAGCAGTACTTC. It yields the protein CASSQEELAGSYEQYF.